Following are 25 T cell receptor beta chains from one sample sequenced in a study of type 1 regulatory T cells. TCRdb reanalysed the reads using MiXCR and keeps one entry per CDR3 protein. The profile shows under 20,000 distinct CDR3 sequences, more than 8.5% of them singletons. The sequenced material came from CD4+ T cells, either the whole sample or a sorted fraction (not recorded which). These receptors were collected from a human donor in good health.

V is TRBV5-4 and J is TRBJ2-5; 11 bases fit TRBD2. This CDR3 comprises 15 residues. Trimming removed 4 bases from V and 4 bases from J; junction bases left unmatched: 6. Germline CDR1 and CDR2: SGHNT and YYREEE (reference sequence). CDR3 nucleotide sequence: TGTGCCAGCAGCCGGTCCGGACTAGCGGGAGAGACCCAGTACTTC. This gives the protein CASSRSGLAGETQYF.

The chain carries TRBV6-1 and TRBJ2-1; 9 bases align to TRBD1. Germline V gives CDR1 MNHNS, CDR2 SASEGT. With V trimmed by 3 bases and J by 1 base, 1 base remained unmatched. CDR3 length: 15 residues. The CDR3 DNA is TGTGCCAGCAGTGAGACAGGGGGTTCCTACAATGAGCAGTTCTTC. It is translated as CASSETGGSYNEQFF.

Turning to this clonotype: A read error may explain this, as a much larger clone is one base away. The chain combines TRBV10-2 with TRBJ1-5; D unclear. The CDR3 runs 13 residues. In germline, CDR1 is WSHSY, CDR2 SAAADI. Between the trimmed V and J ends, which lost 8 bases and 0 bases, there was a span of 8 bases. The DNA of the CDR3 is TGCGCCAGCGCGGGAGATAGCAATCAGCCCCAGCATTTT. Protein sequence: CASAGDSNQPQHF.

The V gene is TRBV29-1, the J gene TRBJ2-7, with D perhaps being TRBD1 or TRBD2 (5 bases each). V dropped 7 bases and J dropped 0 bases, with 13 bases sitting between them. Germline CDR1 SQVTM, CDR2 ANQGSEA. This CDR3 comprises 13 residues. This CDR3 reads CSGSSGTSYEQYF. The CDR3 bases are TGCAGCGGATCCTCCGGGACCTCCTACGAGCAGTACTTC.

Relative to its sample, this clonotype is medium-sized. The chain employs TRBV20-1 and TRBJ2-3, with a weak D call TRBD2 (7 bases). CDR3 length equals 16 residues. Trimming left V 1 base short and J 0 bases short, with 14 bases between. The germline CDR1 and CDR2 sequences are DFQATT and SNEGSKA (reference sequence). The CDR3 nucleotides read TGCAGTGCTAGAGTACACGGGGGGCTTAGCACAGATACGCAGTATTTT. It translates to CSARVHGGLSTDTQYF.

By sample share, this clonotype is medium-sized (0.01 to 0.1%). V and J are TRBV29-1 and TRBJ2-4; D is uncertain. In germline, CDR1 is SQVTM, CDR2 ANQGSEA. Between the trimmed V and J ends, which lost 7 bases and 6 bases, there was a span of 16 bases. The CDR3 loop spans 13 amino acids. Here the CDR3 reads CSAMRQGGNIQYF. For the CDR3, the DNA is TGCAGCGCGATGCGTCAAGGCGGAAACATTCAGTACTTC.

There are many counts of this clonotype. This chain connects TRBV27 to TRBJ2-5; D is ambiguous. CDR3 length: 14 residues. Trimming took 2 bases from V and 4 from J, leaving 11 bases between them. Germline loops: CDR1 MNHEY, CDR2 SMNVEV (reference sequence). CDR3 amino acids: CASSLVPRVETQYF. The CDR3 bases are TGTGCCAGCAGTTTAGTTCCCCGGGTAGAGACCCAGTACTTC.

This clonotype was recorded many times. The chain couples TRBV29-1 to TRBJ2-5, with TRBD2 identical over 14 bases. CDR3 length: 16 residues. V shed 6 bases and J 5 bases; nucleotides not matched to a gene: 11. Germline CDR1 SQVTM, CDR2 ANQGSEA. In DNA, the CDR3 is TGCAGCGTGGAGAGGACTAGCGGGAGGTGGGGGGAGACCCAGTACTTC. Translation gives CSVERTSGRWGETQYF.

The gene calls are TRBV7-3 and TRBJ2-7; TRBD1 agrees at 9 bases. Losses at the gene ends were 5 bases for V and 5 bases for J; bases not matched to a gene: 10. Germline V gene data show CDR1 as SGHTA and CDR2 as FQGTGA. This CDR3 contains 15 residues. The chain's CDR3 is CASSIAGTGSNEQYF. The CDR3 nucleotides are TGTGCCAGCAGCATCGCCGGGACAGGGAGCAACGAGCAGTACTTC.

The rearrangement uses TRBV20-1 and TRBJ2-5, with TRBD2 matching over 13 bases. The length of the CDR3 is 14 residues. Germline V CDR1 and CDR2: DFQATT, SNEGSKA (reference sequence). V shed 5 bases, J shed 4 bases, and the junction held 4 bases outside the gene matches. Here the CDR3 reads CSALRTSGRETQYF. The CDR3, as DNA: TGCAGTGCTCTAAGGACTAGCGGGAGAGAGACCCAGTACTTC.

By share, this clonotype counts as medium-sized (0.01 to 0.1%). This sequence joins TRBV7-8 and TRBJ2-2; no reliable D call. This CDR3 has 15 amino acids. With 5 bases removed from V and 4 bases from J, the gap between germline ends came to 14 bases. Looked up from germline, CDR1 is SGHVS and CDR2 is FQNEAQ. CDR3 loop: CASSPLVQSTGELFF. Here the CDR3 DNA reads TGTGCCAGCAGCCCTCTCGTTCAGAGCACCGGGGAGCTGTTTTTT.

This clonotype was picked up many times. The chain combines TRBV6-5 with TRBJ2-5; no reliable D call. CDR3 length equals 17 residues. Germline lookup yields CDR1 MNHEY and CDR2 SVGAGI. Trimming removed 2 bases at V and 2 bases at J, with 18 bases between. Here the CDR3 DNA reads TGTGCCAGCAGTTACCGTCGGTCCGGTAAAGTACAAGAGACCCAGTACTTC. It specifies CASSYRRSGKVQETQYF.

Note on this clonotype: A much larger clonotype is one base distant, so this may be a read error. The chain recombines TRBV5-1 with TRBJ2-3; possibly TRBD2 for D (5 bases). The length of the CDR3 is 15 residues. Germline loops: CDR1 SGHRS, CDR2 YFSETQ. Here the CDR3 DNA reads TGCGTCAGCAGCTTTACTTCGATGCGGGCAGATACGCAGTATTTT. Encoded protein: CVSSFTSMRADTQYF.

The chain is built from TRBV7-2 and TRBJ2-7; weak D call: TRBD1 (6 bases). This CDR3 contains 15 residues. V gave up 8 bases and J gave up 0 bases, with 17 bases separating them. The germline gives CDR1 SGHTA, CDR2 FQGNSA. This CDR3 reads CASVHRVGPSYEQYF. DNA for the CDR3: TGTGCCAGCGTTCACAGGGTCGGCCCCTCCTACGAGCAGTACTTC.

The chain recombines TRBV24-1 with TRBJ2-3; a possible D gene is TRBD2 (5 bases). V lost 12 bases and J lost 0, with 9 bases in between. CDR3 length equals 12 residues. Germline CDR1 KGHDR, CDR2 SFDVKD. The CDR3 sequence is CAAGESTDTQYF. DNA for the CDR3: TGTGCCGCCGGGGAAAGCACAGATACGCAGTATTTT.

This clonotype was seen more than once but under ten times. This sequence joins TRBV19 and TRBJ2-7; 9 positions match TRBD1. The CDR3 is 17 amino acids. Germline V gene lookup returns CDR1 LNHDA and CDR2 SQIVND (reference sequence). Trimming at V came to 3 bases and at J to 2 bases, leaving 11 bases not matched to a gene. The CDR3 reads CASSIKRTGVTPYEQYF. CDR3 bases: TGTGCCAGTAGTATTAAGAGGACAGGGGTGACCCCCTACGAGCAGTACTTC.

The sample holds many counts of this clonotype. The chain combines TRBV29-1 with TRBJ1-2; possibly TRBD1 for D (6 bases). Trimming cost V 7 bases and J 9 bases, with 21 bases left between them. From germline, CDR1 is SQVTM and CDR2 ANQGSEA. CDR3 length equals 13 residues. DNA for the CDR3: TGCAGCGCCGAAGGAAAACAGGGTCGGAGCTACACCTTC. It specifies CSAEGKQGRSYTF.

The chain couples TRBV5-8 to TRBJ2-7; 8 nucleotides line up with TRBD1. The CDR3 length is 14 residues. The germline gives CDR1 SGHTS, CDR2 YDEGEE. Germline trimming cut 3 bases from V and 2 bases from J; bases unmatched to any gene: 4. CDR3 nucleotides: TGTGCCAGCAGCTCGGGACAGGTTGCCTACGAGCAGTACTTC. It encodes CASSSGQVAYEQYF.

This clonotype was counted at least ten times. V usage is TRBV7-2 and J usage is TRBJ2-7, with 7 nucleotides matching TRBD1. The V segment lost 3 bases and the J segment 7 bases; nucleotides outside the gene matches: 6. The CDR3 is made up of 13 amino acids. Germline CDR1 and CDR2: SGHTA and FQGNSA. The CDR3 sequence: CASSFLGQEEQYF. The CDR3, as DNA: TGTGCCAGCAGCTTCCTAGGACAGGAGGAGCAGTACTTC. Looking up the rest from reference TRBV7-2 and TRBJ2-7 gives the full variable domain: GAGVSQSPSNKVTEKGKDVELRCDPISGHTALYWYRQSLGQGLEFLIYFQGNSAPDKSGLPSDRFSAERTGGSVSTLTIQRTQQEDSAVYLCASSFLGQEEQYFGPGTRLTVT.

This clonotype showed up just a few times. The V gene is TRBV27, the J gene TRBJ2-3; 11 bases are a match to TRBD2. Trimming removed 4 bases from V and 5 bases from J; junction bases left unmatched: 11. The CDR3 loop spans 17 amino acids. CDR1 is MNHEY and CDR2 is SMNVEV in the germline V gene (reference sequence). CDR3 loop: CASSSQASGRPGDTQYF. The CDR3 DNA follows: TGTGCCAGCAGTTCCCAGGCTAGCGGGAGGCCGGGAGATACGCAGTATTTT.

This clonotype has ten or more counts. V gene TRBV6-6 combines with J gene TRBJ2-5; D is ambiguous. Between the trimmed V and J ends, which lost 0 bases and 4 bases, there was a span of 9 bases. The CDR3 length is 14 residues. The germline CDR1 and CDR2 sequences are MNHNY and SVGAGI (reference sequence). CDR3: CASSYSTPRETQYF. Written as DNA, the CDR3 is TGTGCCAGCAGTTACTCGACACCGCGAGAGACCCAGTACTTC.

This clonotype occurred many times. The V call is TRBV20-1, the J call TRBJ1-2; unclear D gene. The CDR3 has 16 residues. With 0 bases removed from V and 7 bases from J, the gap between germline ends came to 21 bases. The V gene's germline CDR1 is DFQATT and CDR2 SNEGSKA (reference sequence). The chain's CDR3 is CSARDPKGPTISGYTF. In DNA, the CDR3 is TGCAGTGCTAGAGATCCGAAAGGGCCCACGATATCTGGCTACACCTTC.

The sample holds a few counts of this clonotype. The chain has TRBV18 and TRBJ2-1; D gene ambiguous. V gave up 6 bases and J gave up 0 bases, with 6 bases separating them. Germline CDR1 and CDR2: KGHSH and LQKENI. The CDR3 runs to 13 residues. Here the CDR3 reads CASSPSSYNEQFF. Written as DNA, the CDR3 is TGTGCCAGCTCTCCGAGCTCCTACAATGAGCAGTTCTTC.

This clonotype was detected ten times or more. The chain employs TRBV29-1 and TRBJ2-5; TRBD2 matches 13 bases. Trimming cost V 4 bases and J 1 base; bases outside gene matches: 0. Per germline, CDR1 SQVTM and CDR2 ANQGSEA. CDR3 length: 14 residues. The CDR3 nucleotides are TGCAGCGTTGGACTAGCGGGAGGCCAAGAGACCCAGTACTTC. Protein: CSVGLAGGQETQYF.

The chain carries TRBV29-1 and TRBJ2-3; 9 bases fit TRBD1. The CDR3 covers 12 residues. Germline V gene lookup returns CDR1 SQVTM and CDR2 ANQGSEA. The CDR3: CSADRGTDTQYF. CDR3 nucleotide sequence: TGCAGTGCTGACAGGGGGACAGATACGCAGTATTTT.